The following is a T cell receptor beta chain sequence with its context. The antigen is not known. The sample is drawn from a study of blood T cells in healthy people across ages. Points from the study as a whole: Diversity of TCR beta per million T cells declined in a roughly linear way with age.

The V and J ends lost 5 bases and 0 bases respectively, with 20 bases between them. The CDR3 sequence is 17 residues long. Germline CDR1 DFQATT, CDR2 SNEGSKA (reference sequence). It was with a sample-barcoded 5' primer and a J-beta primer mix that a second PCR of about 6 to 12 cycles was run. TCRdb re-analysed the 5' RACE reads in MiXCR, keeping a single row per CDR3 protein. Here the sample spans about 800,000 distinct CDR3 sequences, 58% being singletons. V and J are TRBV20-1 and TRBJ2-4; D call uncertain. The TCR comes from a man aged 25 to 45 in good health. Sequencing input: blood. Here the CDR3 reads CSALWDTAPLAKNIQYF. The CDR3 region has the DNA TGCAGTGCTCTTTGGGATACTGCACCCCTAGCCAAAAACATTCAGTACTTC.